The 9 T cell receptor beta chains presented below share a single source sample, sequenced in a study of blood T cell repertoires in COVID-19. Repertoires were generated with immunoSEQ multiplex PCR, while TCRdb's copy carries only in-frame clones and drops some. This sample has 150,000 to 190,000 clones, with about 86% found just once. The sample consisted of PBMCs or T cells enriched from blood (not recorded which). The receptors shown here come from a man in his forties or fifties who had recovered from COVID-19.

The gene calls are TRBV30 and TRBJ2-1, with D perhaps matching TRBD1 (5 bases). The V gene's germline CDR1 is GTSNPN and CDR2 SVGIG (reference sequence). Trimming stripped 2 bases from V and 7 bases from J, with 6 bases between. CDR3 length: 11 residues. CDR3 coding DNA: TGTGCCTGGAGTACAGGTAATGAGCAGTTCTTC. Translation gives CAWSTGNEQFF.

The chain uses TRBV6-5 and TRBJ2-1; D perhaps matches TRBD2 (6 bases). This CDR3 is 14 amino acids long. The V end was cut by 3 bases, the J end by 3 bases, with 9 bases between. The germline gives CDR1 MNHEY, CDR2 SVGAGI. The DNA for the CDR3 is TGTGCCAGCAGTTATATGGGGGGCTACAATGAGCAGTTCTTC. Translation: CASSYMGGYNEQFF.

The chain couples TRBV5-1 to TRBJ1-6; the match to TRBD1 covers 8 bases. Per the germline V gene, CDR1 is SGHRS and CDR2 is YFSETQ. The V and J ends lost 3 bases and 6 bases, in that order; junction bases with no gene match: 5. The CDR3 covers 15 residues. The DNA of the CDR3 is TGCGCCAGCAGCTCCGGACAGGGACCTAATTCACCCCTCCACTTT. Residues: CASSSGQGPNSPLHF.

V is TRBV7-2 and J is TRBJ1-3; D gene unclear. Germline V gene sequence: CDR1 SGHTA, CDR2 FQGNSA. Trimming removed 0 bases from V and 2 bases from J, with 14 bases in between. The CDR3 runs to 17 residues. CDR3 DNA sequence: TGTGCCAGCAGCTTAGCTCGGTTCGGGATAACTGGAAACACCATATATTTT. It specifies CASSLARFGITGNTIYF. Full variable domain (outside the CDR3, taken from reference TRBV7-2 and TRBJ1-3): GAGVSQSPSNKVTEKGKDVELRCDPISGHTALYWYRQSLGQGLEFLIYFQGNSAPDKSGLPSDRFSAERTGGSVSTLTIQRTQQEDSAVYLCASSLARFGITGNTIYFGEGSWLTVV.

The CDR3 DNA is TGTGCCAGCAGCTTACGTCGAGCGGGCTGGCGGGGGAGTGCAACGAACACCGGGGAGCTGTTTTTT. Translating it yields CASSLRRAGWRGSATNTGELFF. The chain recombines TRBV7-3 with TRBJ2-2, with 7 bases matching TRBD2. This CDR3 spans 22 amino acids. Trimming at V came to 2 bases and at J to 0 bases, leaving 21 bases not matched to a gene. The V gene's germline CDR1 is SGHTA and CDR2 FQGTGA. The whole variable domain, filled in from reference TRBV7-3 and TRBJ2-2, reads GAGVSQTPSNKVTEKGKYVELRCDPISGHTALYWYRQSLGQGPEFLIYFQGTGAADDSGLPNDRFFAVRPEGSVSTLKIQRTERGDSAVYLCASSLRRAGWRGSATNTGELFFGEGSRLTVL.

The chain combines TRBV19 with TRBJ1-2, with D possibly TRBD1 on 6 matching bases. This CDR3 spans 13 amino acids. The V gene lost 5 bases and the J gene lost 7 bases, with 14 bases spanning the gap. Germline-derived CDR1 and CDR2 are LNHDA and SQIVND (reference sequence). This CDR3 reads CASSSQGIGGYTF. The CDR3 region has the DNA TGTGCCAGTAGTTCACAGGGAATCGGTGGCTACACCTTC.

The chain recombines TRBV12-3 or TRBV12-4 with TRBJ1-2, with D possibly TRBD1 on 5 matching bases. V was cut by 6 bases and J by 8 bases, with 16 bases left in between. The CDR3 length is 13 residues. CDR3 region: CASSRRSGNGYTF. The CDR3 DNA is TGTGCCAGCAGCCGGCGGTCAGGGAACGGCTACACCTTC.

V is TRBV19 and J is TRBJ2-2, with 8 bases matching TRBD2. The germline gives CDR1 LNHDA, CDR2 SQIVND (reference sequence). V lost 3 bases and J lost 7; bases outside the gene matches: 4. This CDR3 is 14 amino acids long. CDR3 residues: CASSIGLADGELFF. In DNA, the CDR3 is TGTGCCAGTAGTATCGGACTAGCTGACGGGGAGCTGTTTTTT.

This clone turned up a few times. The chain employs TRBV5-1 and TRBJ2-1; 9 bases agree with TRBD2. Germline loops: CDR1 SGHRS, CDR2 YFSETQ. V trimming: 1 base; J trimming: 7 bases; junction bases outside the gene matches: 3. The CDR3 length is 14 residues. CDR3 region: CASSLIAGENEQFF. CDR3 bases: TGCGCCAGCAGCTTGATAGCGGGGGAAAATGAGCAGTTCTTC.